Below are 5 T cell receptor beta chains sequenced from a single sample in a study of shared clonotypes between healthy human individuals. Sequenced by immunoSEQ multiplex PCR; TCRdb stores in-frame clones only, minus some. Of over a million clones listed, under 80% are singletons. Sequencing was done on a sample of memory CD4+ T cells sorted from blood. Subset here: CD45RA-negative fraction. All receptors derive from a man aged 18 to 29 in good health.

This clone has a single count. V gene TRBV15 combines with J gene TRBJ2-3; D perhaps matches TRBD1 (6 bases). This CDR3 comprises 14 residues. V lost 2 bases to trimming and J lost 2 bases, with 8 bases between them. Germline loops: CDR1 LNHNV, CDR2 YYDKDF (reference sequence). CDR3 sequence reads: CATSRQGHTDTQYF. DNA of the CDR3: TGTGCCACCAGCAGACAGGGGCACACAGATACGCAGTATTTT.

The chain couples TRBV6-6 to TRBJ2-2, with TRBD1 identical over 12 bases. The V gene's germline CDR1 is MNHNY and CDR2 SVGAGI (reference sequence). The CDR3 has 15 residues. Trimming took 6 bases from V and 6 from J; bases not matched to a gene: 5. CDR3 bases: TGTGCCAGCAGCCGGGGACAGGGGGCGGCCGGGGAGCTGTTTTTT. It encodes CASSRGQGAAGELFF.

V and J are TRBV28 and TRBJ2-6; D is tentatively TRBD1 or TRBD2 (5 bases each). This CDR3 spans 17 amino acids. Trimming removed 6 bases at V and 3 bases at J, with 18 bases between. Germline assignment: CDR1 MDHEN and CDR2 SYDVKM. In nucleotides, the CDR3 is TGTGCCAGCAGCCGCTGGGACGTTGTTGATGGGGCCAACGTCCTGACTTTC. Translated: CASSRWDVVDGANVLTF.

V gene TRBV27 combines with J gene TRBJ2-1, with 8 bases fitting TRBD2. The J segment lost 7 bases and the V segment lost 4 bases, leaving 3 bases of the junction unmatched. The germline CDR1 and CDR2 sequences are MNHEY and SMNVEV (reference sequence). The CDR3 spans 13 residues. The CDR3 sequence is CASSSRGGNEQFF. The CDR3 DNA sequence: TGTGCCAGCAGTTCCCGGGGGGGGAATGAGCAGTTCTTC.

This clone was seen more than once but under ten times. The genes are TRBV5-1 and TRBJ2-7; D not resolved. Trimming stripped 4 bases from V and 3 bases from J, with 5 bases between. This CDR3 comprises 11 residues. Germline V lookup: CDR1 SGHRS, CDR2 YFSETQ. CDR3 region: CASSTYYEQYF. The DNA for the CDR3 is TGCGCCAGCAGCACTTACTACGAGCAGTACTTC.